This T cell receptor (beta chain) was identified during a study of T-cell reconstitution after alpha-beta-depleted transplantation in children. CDR3 length: 16 amino acids. Germline CDR1 is SGHRS and CDR2 is YFSETQ. V was shortened by 0 bases and J by 0 bases, with 10 bases between the two germline ends. The library targeted TCRbeta and was prepared with unique molecular identifiers. TCRdb ran MiXCR on the PCR reads and lists one entry per CDR3 protein. The sample shows approximately 350,000 distinct CDR3 sequences, under 13% of them seen only once. The sequence was obtained from a human donor who donated a stem cell graft to a child with acute lymphoblastic leukemia. Sequencing used PBMCs from the stem cell graft donor, obtained from the stem cell graft. The chain combines TRBV5-1 with TRBJ2-1; D gene unclear. CDR3 DNA sequence: TGCGCCAGCAGCTTGGAACAGCAAAGCTCCTACAATGAGCAGTTCTTC. Translation: CASSLEQQSSYNEQFF.